This T cell receptor (beta chain) derives from a study of T cells after yellow fever vaccination. On the study more broadly: The authors prepared low-cell-number fractions using SMART-Seq v4 Ultra Low Input. General study results and limits: Once the booster was given, most primary-vaccination clones reappeared, at about 96% for CD4 and over 85% for CD8. The study found a weaker secondary response that peaked faster, day 5 versus 15.

This clonotype showed up just a few times. The antigen remains undetermined. Template switching by 5'RACE produced TCR cDNA, adding a universal primer site and UMIs. MiXCR was run by TCRdb on the 5' RACE reads, yielding one entry per CDR3 protein. The sample lists 500,000 to 700,000 distinct CDR3 sequences, roughly 21% occurring once. Sample: PBMCs, taken 15 days after the yellow fever booster vaccination. This TCR came from a man aged 30 to 45 who received the YFV17D yellow fever vaccine.

CDR3 amino acids: CSAVQGQETQYF. CDR3 in DNA: TGCAGTGCTGTACAGGGTCAAGAGACCCAGTACTTC. V is TRBV20-1 and J is TRBJ2-5; tentative D call: TRBD1 (6 bases). V was clipped by 5 bases and J by 2 bases, with 9 bases between them. The CDR3 sequence is 12 residues long. Germline V gene data show CDR1 as DFQATT and CDR2 as SNEGSKA (reference sequence).